Listed below are T cell receptor beta chains from one sample, sequenced in a study of T cell responses to AZD1222 COVID-19 vaccine. Only in-frame clones appear in the TCRdb table, and some are missing; sequencing was by immunoSEQ multiplex PCR. The sample lists around 140,000 clones, about nine tenths occurring once. The sequenced sample was peripheral blood, obtained on day 0 of AZD1222 vaccination. These TCRs come from an adult in good health. The CDR3 runs from the conserved cysteine through the conserved F or W. Each record gives: D gene, J gene, V gene, clone size, CDR3 DNA, CDR3 protein. The D gene is left open where the match is weak. Some rows have no size entry. The others give once, few or many, or a class for an expanded clone.

. TRBJ2-3 TRBV5-1 . TGCGCCAGCAGCTTGGATGGAGGTGGGTCTTCGGGCACAGATACGCAGTATTTT CASSLDGGGSSGTDTQYF
. TRBJ2-1 TRBV28 . TGTGCCAGCAGTTTGATTTCAAGGGGGGGCTATGAGCAGTTCTTC CASSLISRGGYEQFF
TRBD2 TRBJ2-1 TRBV11-2 . TGTGCCAGCAGCTTACCAGCGGGAGCCGGCAATGAGCAGTTCTTC CASSLPAGAGNEQFF
. TRBJ1-4 TRBV6-5 . TGTGCCAGCACCAAGGAGAGATCTAATGAAAAACTGTTTTTT CASTKERSNEKLFF
TRBD1 TRBJ1-1 TRBV27 . TGTGCCAGCAGTTTCACCGGGACAGGGGCCGGAGCTTTCTTT CASSFTGTGAGAFF
TRBD2 TRBJ2-3 TRBV6-4 . TGTGCCAGCGGTGAGACTAGCGGGAGTGGAACAGATACGCAGTATTTT CASGETSGSGTDTQYF
TRBD1 TRBJ1-1 TRBV10-1 . TGCGCCAGCAGTCGGACAGGGGAAGCTGAAGCTTTCTTT CASSRTGEAEAFF
. TRBJ1-1 TRBV29-1 . TGCAGCGTTGTCTTACGGTTAAACACTGAAGCTTTCTTT CSVVLRLNTEAFF
. TRBJ1-3 TRBV12-3/TRBV12-4 . TGTGCCAGCAGTTTAGCAGTTGGAAACACCATATATTTT CASSLAVGNTIYF
. TRBJ2-5 TRBV5-4 . TGTGCCAGCAGCTTAGGAGGGGGCCAGGGGATAGAGACCCAGTACTTC CASSLGGGQGIETQYF
. TRBJ2-6 TRBV19 . TGTGCCAGTAGTAGCCACTCTGGGGCCAACGTCCTGACTTTC CASSSHSGANVLTF
. TRBJ2-7 TRBV5-4 . TGTGCCAGCAGCTTGGCGGAGGAGAACCTCTACGAGCAGTACTTC CASSLAEENLYEQYF
. TRBJ1-3 TRBV5-6 . TGTGCCAGCAGCTTGGGACTCCTCAGAGGAAACACCATATATTTT CASSLGLLRGNTIYF
TRBD1 TRBJ2-1 TRBV3-1/TRBV3-2 . TGTGCCAGCAGCCAAGACAGGGGGTTGTGGAATGAGCAGTTCTTC CASSQDRGLWNEQFF
. TRBJ2-6 TRBV18 . TGTGCCAGCTCACGTGGGGGCGCTGGGGCCAACGTCCTGACTTTC CASSRGGAGANVLTF
. TRBJ2-7 TRBV28 . TGTGCCAGCAGTTTAGCACAGGGCTACGGGGAGCAGTACTTC CASSLAQGYGEQYF
. TRBJ2-7 TRBV30 . TGTGCCTGGAGGGCAGGGCTGCCCTACGAGCAGTACTTC CAWRAGLPYEQYF
. TRBJ1-1 TRBV7-9 . TGTGCCAGCAGCTCAAAGGGAGTCCTTGAAGGAGCTTTCTTT CASSSKGVLEGAFF
TRBD1 TRBJ2-7 TRBV3-1/TRBV3-2 . TGTGCCAGCAGCTCTTGGGGGACAGGCACCTACGAGCAGTACTTC CASSSWGTGTYEQYF
. TRBJ1-1 TRBV19 . TGTGCCAGTACCCCAGGGTCACTGAACACTGAAGCTTTCTTT CASTPGSLNTEAFF
. TRBJ2-7 TRBV5-5 . TGTGCCAGCAGCTTGGCAGCTTTCTACGAGCAGTACTTC CASSLAAFYEQYF
TRBD1 TRBJ2-1 TRBV28 few TGTGCCAGCAGTTTAGGGACAGGGGCGATCAATGAGCAGTTCTTC CASSLGTGAINEQFF
. TRBJ1-2 TRBV7-2 . TGTGCCAGCAGCTTAGAGGCCGGGGGAGGTGGCTACACCTTC CASSLEAGGGGYTF
TRBD1 TRBJ1-1 TRBV20-1 . TGCAGTGCTAGTGGGAACAGGGGCTACACTGAAGCTTTCTTT CSASGNRGYTEAFF
. TRBJ2-1 TRBV4-2 . TGTGCCAGCAGCCAAGTGCCGAGCTCCTACAATGAGCAGTTCTTC CASSQVPSSYNEQFF
. TRBJ2-7 TRBV11-2 . TGTGCCAGCAGCTCGATAAGGGGAGGCCACTACGAGCAGTACTTC CASSSIRGGHYEQYF
. TRBJ1-6 TRBV28 . TGTGCCAGCAGTTCGACGGGGTATAATTCACCCCTCCACTTT CASSSTGYNSPLHF
. TRBJ2-6 TRBV25-1 . TGTGCCAGCAGTGGACCAGGGAGACCAGCTGGGGCCAACGTCCTGACTTTC CASSGPGRPAGANVLTF
. TRBJ2-3 TRBV28 . TGTGCCAGCAGTTCCCTGGCGGGACGGGTAGATACGCAGTATTTT CASSSLAGRVDTQYF
. TRBJ1-6 TRBV15 once TGTGCCGCCAGCAGAGGGGGGGAGGCGTCTTCACCCCTCCACTTT CAASRGGEASSPLHF
TRBD2 TRBJ2-1 TRBV28 . TGTGCCAGCAGTTTCCCGGAGCGTAGCGGGAGGGAACCCTACAATGAGCAGTTCTTC CASSFPERSGREPYNEQFF
. TRBJ1-5 TRBV6-1 . TGTGCCAGCAGTGAAGCCGCAGGGGATAGCAATCAGCCCCAGCATTTT CASSEAAGDSNQPQHF
. TRBJ1-1 TRBV9 . TGTGCCAGCAGCATAACCGGGGGCAACACTGAAGCTTTCTTT CASSITGGNTEAFF
. TRBJ2-5 TRBV7-9 . TGTGCCAGCAGCCCGAATGGTTTAGTGTCACTTAAAGAGACCCAGTACTTC CASSPNGLVSLKETQYF
. TRBJ1-5 TRBV30 . TGTGCCTGGACCAGACCCGACCCAGGAAATCAGCCCCAGCATTTT CAWTRPDPGNQPQHF
. TRBJ2-7 TRBV7-9 . TGTGCCAGCAGCTGGGGGGACACCTACGAGCAGTACTTC CASSWGDTYEQYF
TRBD1 TRBJ1-6 TRBV28 . TGTGCCACCAGGGGGTATAATTCACCCCTCCACTTT CATRGYNSPLHF
TRBD1 TRBJ1-1 TRBV7-9 . TGTGCCAGCAGCTGGAGACAGGGTCTTTTCCCGGGCACTGAAGCTTTCTTT CASSWRQGLFPGTEAFF
. TRBJ1-1 TRBV9 . TGTGCCAGCAGCGTAGCCAGTTTGAACACTGAAGCTTTCTTT CASSVASLNTEAFF
. TRBJ1-4 TRBV5-1 . TGCGCCAGCAGCTTGGCCGCTGCAGGGTCAAATGAAAAACTGTTTTTT CASSLAAAGSNEKLFF
. TRBJ1-3 TRBV5-6 once TGTGCCAGCAGCCTCGGACCGGCCTCTGGAAACACCATATATTTT CASSLGPASGNTIYF
TRBD2 TRBJ2-7 TRBV5-1 . TGCGCCAGCAGCTATGGGACTAGCGGGATCGCCTACGAGCAGTACTTC CASSYGTSGIAYEQYF
. TRBJ2-3 TRBV5-1 few TGCGCCAGCAGAGGGCCGGGGACAACAGATACGCAGTATTTT CASRGPGTTDTQYF
. TRBJ2-5 TRBV4-2 . TGTGCCAGCAGCCAAGACCTTCAGGCGAAGACCCAGTACTTC CASSQDLQAKTQYF
. TRBJ1-2 TRBV5-1 . TGCGCCAGCAGCTTGGCCTCGGGGGTTGGCTACACCTTC CASSLASGVGYTF
. TRBJ1-1 TRBV28 once TGTGCCAGCAGTTTTAGGCGAGGCGCTTTCTTT CASSFRRGAFF
TRBD1 TRBJ1-5 TRBV24-1 . TGTGCCACCAGCGTAGGACAGGGGGATATTCAGCCCCAGCATTTT CATSVGQGDIQPQHF
. TRBJ1-5 TRBV6-1 . TGTGCCAGCAGTGAAGTCTGGGCGGGGGGCAATCAGCCCCAGCATTTT CASSEVWAGGNQPQHF
. TRBJ1-6 TRBV5-4 . TGTGCCAGCAGCTTGGTGTTACAGGGCGATAATTCACCCCTCCACTTT CASSLVLQGDNSPLHF
TRBD2 TRBJ2-7 TRBV9 . TGTGCCAGCAGCGCCGGACTAGCGGGAGGTTTCGAGGGACCCTACGAGCAGTACTTC CASSAGLAGGFEGPYEQYF
. TRBJ2-7 TRBV28 . TGTGCCAGCAGTTTGGGGTCGTGGGAGCAGTACTTC CASSLGSWEQYF
TRBD1 TRBJ2-2 TRBV11-2 once TGTGCCAGCAGCCGCGACAGGGGGCGGGGCACCGGGGAGCTGTTTTTT CASSRDRGRGTGELFF
. TRBJ2-1 TRBV6-2/TRBV6-3 . TGTGCCAGCAGTTACTCAACCGGGACACTCTCCTACAATGAGCAGTTCTTC CASSYSTGTLSYNEQFF
. TRBJ1-2 TRBV21-1 . TGTGCCAGCAGCAACTTAGAGGCCCACTATGGCTACACCTTC CASSNLEAHYGYTF
. TRBJ1-1 TRBV5-1 . TGCGCCAGCAGCTCACCGAGGGGTGAAGCTTTCTTT CASSSPRGEAFF
. TRBJ2-7 TRBV4-1 few TGCGCCAGCAGCAAAACGGAGAGCCCTACCTACGAGCAGTACTTC CASSKTESPTYEQYF
. TRBJ1-1 TRBV4-1 . TGCGCCAGCAGTCATCGGGGGCAGAACACTGAAGCTTTCTTT CASSHRGQNTEAFF